These 16 T cell receptor beta chains share one sample of origin, sequenced in a study of blood T cell dynamics during melanoma immunotherapy. Stated time point: pre-treatment baseline. Only in-frame clones appear in the TCRdb table, and some are missing; sequencing was by immunoSEQ multiplex PCR. This sample has about 12,000 clones, with around 85% found just once. The sample consisted of blood, taken from a patient treated with checkpoint blockade. These receptors were collected from a human donor with melanoma.

The chain joins TRBV18 to TRBJ2-7; TRBD1 matches 9 bases. The CDR3 is 15 amino acids. Germline V gene sequence: CDR1 KGHSH, CDR2 LQKENI. Trimming removed 2 bases from V and 4 bases from J; junction bases left unmatched: 6. CDR3 sequence: CASSPGTGTTYEQYF. The CDR3 nucleotides read TGTGCCAGCTCACCAGGGACAGGGACTACGTACGAGCAGTACTTC.

The CDR3: CSVGEDTQYF. The DNA of the CDR3 is TGCAGCGTGGGGGAAGATACGCAGTATTTT. The chain employs TRBV29-1 and TRBJ2-3; D is tentatively TRBD1 or TRBD2 (5 bases each). CDR1 and CDR2 from the germline V gene are SQVTM and ANQGSEA. Trimming pared 6 bases from V and 5 bases from J, leaving 6 bases between. This CDR3 has 10 amino acids.

The chain is built from TRBV15 and TRBJ1-1; unclear D gene. In germline, CDR1 is LNHNV, CDR2 YYDKDF (reference sequence). Trimming removed 2 bases at V and 7 bases at J, with 11 bases between. The CDR3 sequence is 13 residues long. DNA of the CDR3: TGTGCCACCAGCAGATTACAGAGAGATGAAGCTTTCTTT. Encoded protein: CATSRLQRDEAFF.

This clone has a single count. This rearrangement joins TRBV6-5 to TRBJ1-5; TRBD1 might be the D (5 bases). This CDR3 spans 15 amino acids. Trimming cost V 6 bases and J 0 bases, with 12 bases left between them. The germline V gene has CDR1 MNHEY and CDR2 SVGAGI. The CDR3, as DNA: TGTGCCAGCAGAGTGACAGATTATAGCAATCAGCCCCAGCATTTT. As protein: CASRVTDYSNQPQHF.

CDR3 in DNA: TGTGCCATCAGTGAGTTGGTGGGGCTCCTCTACAATGAGCAGTTCTTC. Translated: CAISELVGLLYNEQFF. This chain connects TRBV10-3 to TRBJ2-1, with TRBD1 as a possible D gene (5 bases). With 1 base removed from V and 3 bases from J, the gap between germline ends came to 13 bases. Germline values: CDR1 ENHRY, CDR2 SYGVKD. CDR3 length equals 16 residues.

V usage is TRBV5-4 and J usage is TRBJ2-7; D is perhaps TRBD1 (5 bases). Trimming took off 4 bases at V and 7 bases at J, with 12 bases between the two ends. This CDR3 contains 12 residues. The germline CDR1 and CDR2 sequences are SGHNT and YYREEE (reference sequence). The CDR3 nucleotides are TGTGCCAGCAGCATTCAGGGTTGGGAGCAGTACTTC. It encodes CASSIQGWEQYF.

This chain joins TRBV10-2 and TRBJ1-1; D unclear. V was trimmed by 4 bases and J by 6 bases, leaving 12 bases between them. Germline loops: CDR1 WSHSY, CDR2 SAAADI. The CDR3 extends over 13 amino acids. The CDR3 nucleotides are TGCGCCAGCAGTGTGTGGGGTGTTGCTGAAGCTTTCTTT. Amino acids: CASSVWGVAEAFF.

The CDR3 region is CSVVLGQGMNQPQHF. CDR3 DNA sequence: TGCAGCGTTGTCTTGGGACAGGGGATGAATCAGCCCCAGCATTTT. V and J are TRBV29-1 and TRBJ1-5, with 10 nucleotides matching TRBD1. Germline CDR1 reads SQVTM; CDR2 reads ANQGSEA. This CDR3 has 15 amino acids. The junction had 7 bases not matched to a gene; V was cut back by 4 bases and J by 4 bases.

On this clone: Because the CDR3's place on the DNA is in doubt, the DNA is left out and the CDR3 is given as listed by TCRdb. The gene calls are TRBV21-1 and TRBJ2-2; TRBD2, the table's D call, lacks a check against the DNA. TRBV21-1 is annotated as a pseudogene. The CDR3 totals 17 residues, both ends included. The CDR3 sequence is CASSDNWASGNTGELFF.

The V gene is TRBV15, the J gene TRBJ2-5; D is uncertain. This CDR3 contains 16 residues. Per the germline V gene, CDR1 is LNHNV and CDR2 is YYDKDF (reference sequence). The germline V and J ends were trimmed by 1 base and 0 bases, with 12 bases remaining between them. The CDR3 coding sequence is TGTGCCACCAGCAGAGCTAAGGCGGCTCACCAAGAGACCCAGTACTTC. Translating gives CATSRAKAAHQETQYF. Combining the CDR3 with reference TRBV15 and TRBJ2-5 gives the whole variable domain DAMVIQNPRYQVTQFGKPVTLSCSQTLNHNVMYWYQQKSSQAPKLLFHYYDKDFNNEADTPDNFQSRRPNTSFCFLDIRSPGLGDTAMYLCATSRAKAAHQETQYFGPGTRLLVL.

This sequence joins TRBV7-2 and TRBJ2-5; 8 bases are a match to TRBD2. The V gene end was trimmed by 4 bases and the J gene end by 2 bases; junction bases not matched to a gene: 12. The germline CDR1 and CDR2 sequences are SGHTA and FQGNSA. This CDR3 spans 17 amino acids. The CDR3 region has the DNA TGTGCCAGCAGCTCCAGTCCCTGGGCGGGGGGACAAGAGACCCAGTACTTC. It is translated as CASSSSPWAGGQETQYF.

This chain joins TRBV28 and TRBJ2-1, with a weak D call TRBD1 (6 bases). The CDR3 contains 16 residues. Per germline, CDR1 MDHEN and CDR2 SYDVKM. The V gene lost 3 bases and the J gene lost 8 bases, with 20 bases spanning the gap. The CDR3 DNA follows: TGTGCCAGCAGTTTCCATGGGGGAATACAGGGCTATGAGCAGTTCTTC. Protein: CASSFHGGIQGYEQFF.

The V call is TRBV6-1, the J call TRBJ1-6; a weak D match, TRBD1 (5 bases). Looked up from germline, CDR1 is MNHNS and CDR2 is SASEGT. This CDR3 region has 14 residues. Trimming took 4 bases from V and 7 from J, leaving 11 bases between them. The CDR3 reads CASSVGPDNSPLHF. The DNA for the CDR3 is TGTGCCAGCAGTGTGGGACCGGACAATTCACCCCTCCACTTT.

This chain connects TRBV6-1 to TRBJ2-1; D is possibly TRBD2 (6 bases). The length of the CDR3 is 14 residues. Germline-derived CDR1 and CDR2 are MNHNS and SASEGT. Trimming removed 0 bases from V and 10 bases from J, with 13 bases in between. The CDR3 bases are TGTGCCAGCAGTGAAGCGGGGGGAACCTACGAGCAGTTCTTC. It specifies CASSEAGGTYEQFF.

The chain recombines TRBV11-3 with TRBJ2-4; D perhaps matches TRBD2 (7 bases). Trimming took off 5 bases at V and 10 bases at J, with 12 bases between the two ends. This CDR3 comprises 12 residues. Germline-derived CDR1 and CDR2 are SGHNT and YENEEA. In nucleotides, the CDR3 is TGTGCCAGCAGCCCGGGGGGCGGGATTCAGTACTTC. It translates to CASSPGGGIQYF.

Only one count was recorded for this clone. As DNA, the CDR3 is TGTGCCATCAGTGGGGACAGGGGGGCCTACGAGCAGTACTTC. Its protein is CAISGDRGAYEQYF. The V call is TRBV10-3, the J call TRBJ2-7, with 11 bases that match TRBD1. The V segment lost 4 bases and the J segment 2 bases; nucleotides outside the gene matches: 1. CDR3 length: 14 amino acids. In germline, CDR1 is ENHRY, CDR2 SYGVKD.